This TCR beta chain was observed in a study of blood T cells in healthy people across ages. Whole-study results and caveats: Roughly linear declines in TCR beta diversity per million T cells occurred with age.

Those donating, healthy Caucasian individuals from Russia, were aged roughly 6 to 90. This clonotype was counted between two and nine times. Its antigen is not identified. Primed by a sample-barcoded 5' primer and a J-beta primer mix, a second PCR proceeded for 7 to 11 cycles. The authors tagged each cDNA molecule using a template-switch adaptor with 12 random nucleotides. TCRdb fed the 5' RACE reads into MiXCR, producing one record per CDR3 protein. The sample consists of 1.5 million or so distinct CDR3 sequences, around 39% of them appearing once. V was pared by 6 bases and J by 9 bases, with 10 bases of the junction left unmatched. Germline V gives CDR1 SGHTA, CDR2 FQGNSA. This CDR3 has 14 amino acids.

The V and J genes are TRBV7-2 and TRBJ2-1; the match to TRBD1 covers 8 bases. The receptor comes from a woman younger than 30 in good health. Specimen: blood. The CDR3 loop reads CASSTDWTGSEQFF. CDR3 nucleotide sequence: TGTGCCAGCAGTACCGACTGGACAGGGAGTGAGCAGTTCTTC.